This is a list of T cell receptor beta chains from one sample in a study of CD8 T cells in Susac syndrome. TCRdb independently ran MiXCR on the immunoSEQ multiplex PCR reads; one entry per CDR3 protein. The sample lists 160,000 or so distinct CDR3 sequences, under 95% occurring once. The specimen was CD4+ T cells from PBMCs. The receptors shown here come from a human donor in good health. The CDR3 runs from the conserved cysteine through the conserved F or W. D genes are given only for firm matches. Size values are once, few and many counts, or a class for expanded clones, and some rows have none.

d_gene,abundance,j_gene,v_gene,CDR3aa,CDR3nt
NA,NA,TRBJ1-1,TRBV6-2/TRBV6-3,CASSNPRNTEAFF,TGTGCCAGCAGTAACCCTCGGAACACTGAAGCTTTCTTT
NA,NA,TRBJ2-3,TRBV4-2,CASSQSDPSATQYF,TGTGCCAGCAGCCAATCCGACCCTTCAGCTACGCAGTATTTT
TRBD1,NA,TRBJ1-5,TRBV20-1,CSARPGRTGETNQPQHF,TGCAGTGCTAGACCCGGGCGGACAGGGGAGACGAATCAGCCCCAGCATTTT
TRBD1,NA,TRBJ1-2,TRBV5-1,CASSLMGQGDYGYTF,TGCGCCAGCAGCTTGATGGGTCAGGGGGACTATGGCTACACCTTC
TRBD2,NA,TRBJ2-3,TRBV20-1,CSGSRESGTQYF,TGCAGTGGTTCGCGGGAGTCCGGTACGCAGTATTTT
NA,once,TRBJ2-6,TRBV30,CAGDGSGANVLTF,TGTGCCGGGGACGGGTCTGGGGCCAACGTCCTGACTTTC
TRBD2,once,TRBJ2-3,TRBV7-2,CASSGPGTSGISTDTQYF,TGTGCCAGCAGCGGCCCCGGGACTAGCGGGATAAGCACAGATACGCAGTATTTT
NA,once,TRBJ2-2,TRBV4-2,CASSQESGRNTGELFF,TGTGCCAGCAGCCAAGAATCGGGACGGAACACCGGGGAGCTGTTTTTT
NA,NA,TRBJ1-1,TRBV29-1,CSAPSVRNTEAFF,TGCAGCGCTCCTTCGGTCAGAAACACTGAAGCTTTCTTT
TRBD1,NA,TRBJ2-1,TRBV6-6,CASSSGTGPNEQFF,TGTGCCAGCAGTTCCGGGACAGGGCCCAATGAGCAGTTCTTC
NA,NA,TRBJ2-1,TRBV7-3,CASSLYSGGGEAQFF,TGTGCCAGCAGCTTATACTCTGGTGGAGGGGAAGCACAGTTCTTC
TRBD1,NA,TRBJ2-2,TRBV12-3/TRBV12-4,CASSPDRATGELFF,TGTGCCAGCAGCCCCGACAGGGCCACCGGGGAGCTGTTTTTT
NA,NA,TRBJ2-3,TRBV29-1,CSVGNGESSTDTQYF,TGCAGCGTCGGGAATGGAGAATCTAGCACAGATACGCAGTATTTT
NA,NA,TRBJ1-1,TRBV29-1,CSAQIRPKDTEAFF,TGCAGCGCCCAAATAAGGCCGAAAGACACTGAAGCTTTCTTT
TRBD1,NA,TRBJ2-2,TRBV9,CASSVDRGAAGELFF,TGTGCCAGCAGCGTAGACAGGGGCGCCGCCGGGGAGCTGTTTTTT
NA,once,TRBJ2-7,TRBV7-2,CASSLQGKYEQYF,TGTGCCAGCAGCTTGCAGGGGAAGTACGAGCAGTACTTC
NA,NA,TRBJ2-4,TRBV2,CASSVRPYRENIQYF,TGTGCCAGCAGTGTTCGACCCTATCGGGAAAACATTCAGTACTTC
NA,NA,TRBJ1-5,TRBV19,CASSKNGQNSNQPQHF,TGTGCCAGTAGTAAGAACGGGCAAAATAGCAATCAGCCCCAGCATTTT
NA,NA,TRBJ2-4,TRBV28,CASTLHGGAGNIQYF,TGTGCCAGCACCTTGCACGGAGGGGCAGGAAACATTCAGTACTTC
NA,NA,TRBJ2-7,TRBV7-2,CASSLFRNRDEQYF,TGTGCCAGCAGCTTATTCCGAAACAGGGACGAGCAGTACTTC
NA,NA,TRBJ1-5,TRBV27,CASSGHGGYQPQHF,TGTGCCAGCAGCGGCCATGGGGGTTATCAGCCCCAGCATTTT